The clone carrying this TCR beta chain was observed many times. Its antigen is not identified. At one of its ends the junction is not consistent with the germline gene, which may arise from a read error. The genomic DNA TCR beta CDR3 region underwent two rounds of multiplex PCR. Every TRBV and TRBJ gene had its own specific primer in first-round PCR. TCRdb re-analysed the multiplex PCR reads in MiXCR, keeping a single row per CDR3 protein. The sample yields around 30,000 distinct CDR3 sequences, around 30% seen once. This record belongs to a study of prognosis after radiotherapy for stage I lung cancer. Whole-study context: Ages of the approximately 12 men and 6 women ranged 53 to 84 years, median roughly 74. Tumor types were squamous cell carcinoma in six to eight patients, adenocarcinoma in around eleven. Radiotherapy took the form of SBRT (3 to 5 fractions) with a biologically effective dose of at least 100 Gy. Study-level points and caveats: Where distant metastases developed, patients had lower Shannon entropy after stereotactic body radiation therapy.

This CDR3 is 13 amino acids long. Germline V CDR1 and CDR2: MNHEY, SVGEGT. The source was PBMCs, collected before or after stereotactic body radiation therapy (not recorded which). The chain combines TRBV6-2 or TRBV6-3 with TRBJ2-7; tentatively, D is TRBD1 (6 bases). This TCR was sampled from a donor of 50 years or more with non-small cell lung cancer. Written as DNA, the CDR3 is TGTGCCAGCCTTAGGACAGCTTCCTACGAGCAGTACTTT. Translating gives CASLRTASYEQYF.